Included here is one TCR beta chain sequence, with context. This clone was seen only once. No antigen is known for it. Base-call qualities are not available, and no considerably larger clone is one nucleotide away. TCRbeta CDR3 regions were sequenced with the immunoSEQ Assay. After extraction, genomic DNA underwent amplification by bias-controlled multiplex PCR, followed by high-throughput sequencing. Per the source publication's procedure: To quantify the absolute abundance of every unique TCRbeta CDR3 region, sequences were collapsed and filtered. T cell fraction was estimated by normalization of TCRbeta template counts to usable DNA, with usable DNA being measured through amplification of reference genes present in all nucleated cells. Repertoire TCRs were annotated as SARS-CoV-2-specific by exact matching of V gene, CDR3 amino acid sequence and J gene to a known reactive TCR set. The reference SARS-CoV-2 TCR set came from MIRA and was filtered for enrichment in COVID-19-positive ImmuneCODE repertoires, removing public or cross-reactive TCRs. Using the MIRA antigens, annotated TCRs were further analysed by specific ORF or by position within an ORF. Breadth was defined as the number of annotated unique rearrangements divided by the total number of unique productive rearrangements, and depth was defined as the summed frequency of the annotated unique rearrangements. Two-sided Wilcoxon rank-sum tests were applied when comparing TCR breadth between groups. TCRdb took this table from immuneACCESS and kept in-frame rearrangements with V and J called. Such tables lack part of the clones; where checked against another copy, unresolved V genes explain under half of the gap, and the rest is unexplained. The V and J calls and the clone size are those of that table, but D and trimming were determined from the DNA. The sample table contains roughly 330,000 clones; only one count was recorded for 90% of them. Around 5.5% of the sample is in the top ten clones.

This entry belongs to a study of Ad26.COV2.S vaccination and SARS-CoV-2 variants (dated by TCRdb to 2020 to 2022). Background on the whole study: Donors in the vaccine arm were drawn from COV1001, a phase I-IIa trial of Ad26.COV2.S in healthy adults that was multicentre, randomized, double-blind and placebo-controlled. Ad26.COV2.S was administered intramuscularly at a dose of 5x10^10 or 1x10^11 viral particles, either as one shot or as two shots given 56 days apart. Sequencing of the TCRbeta repertoire served to evaluate the specificity and breadth of SARS-CoV-2-reactive T cell receptors following Ad26.COV2.S vaccination. A total of roughly 32 samples were included in the TCR-sequenced set, comprising roughly 19 Ad26.COV2.S vaccine recipients, 5 placebo recipients and 8 SARS-CoV-2 convalescent individuals. Trial participants were randomized into five groups of five: low-dose or high-dose Ad26.COV2.S given once or twice, or placebo on both occasions. Throughout the experiments and outcome assessment, investigators stayed blinded to trial group allocation.

The treatment or condition label on this specimen signifies: about 20 received Ad26.COV2.S at low or high dose, single or two shots; about 5 received placebo; per-sample allocation not given. For vaccine and placebo recipients, the sequenced repertoires came from samples collected on day 63 after the first injection. Cohort 1b enrolled some 25 adults aged 18-55 years at a single site in Boston, USA, between 29 July and 7 August 2020. As a vaccine, Ad26.COV2.S was a replication-incompetent adenovirus type 26 vector that expressed a prefusion-stabilized SARS-CoV-2 spike protein derived from the original Wuhan strain. Study-level results and caveats: After vaccination, spike-specific CD8+ and CD4+ T cell responses were reported to show substantial breadth. According to the authors, total T cell responses may have been underestimated by the TCR breadth and depth analyses. Vaccine and placebo recipients had comparable non-spike TCR breadth, which fits with the vaccine containing only spike. Spike-specific TCR breadth was higher in Ad26.COV2.S recipients than in placebo recipients (P = 0.0014). Comparing responses between vaccine doses or regimens was not something the study was powered to do.

This clonotype was obtained from a person between 18 and 65 years old who received the Ad26.COV2.S COVID-19 vaccine or a placebo. The sample consisted of peripheral blood, taken in a trial of Ad26.COV2.S vaccine versus placebo.

The nucleotide sequence reads as follows: TGTGCCAGCAGCCGCAGCGGGGGGGCCCTTGACGAGACCCAGTACTTC. It codes for CASSRSGGALDETQYF. The chain was built from TRBV7-9 and TRBJ2-5; 10 central bases correspond to TRBD2. The junction shows trimming of 5 bases on V and 5 bases on J, and the gene matches do not reach 11 bases of it. Including the terminal cysteine and phenylalanine, the CDR3 comprises 16 residues. Only the CDR3 part of the read is kept: 48 bases, read in frame from the first base. CDR1 is given as SEHNR and CDR2 as FQNEAQ, both from the germline V gene (reference sequence).